This TCR beta chain comes out of a study of cytomegalovirus exposure and HLA in healthy donors. Study outcomes and limitations: Cytomegalovirus association was listed for approximately 160 TCR beta chains. TCR beta chain V- and J-gene trimming was linked, in a later analysis, to a missense variant in DCLRE1C. Later analysis placed DRB1 highest and HLA-C lowest in TCR association rates, which differed by HLA locus.

This clone has just a few counts. Its antigen is unidentified. CDR1 and CDR2 from the germline V gene are MNHNS and SASEGT. The V end lost 3 bases, the J end lost 5 bases, and 11 bases lay between the germline ends. This CDR3 region has 14 residues. PCR was performed using 60 Vbeta and 13 Jbeta primers. Sequenced by immunoSEQ multiplex PCR; TCRdb stores in-frame clones only, minus some. The data hold more than 90,000 clones, with 82% observed a single time. The clonotype originates from a man in his forties or fifties in good health and CMV-seronegative. Source material: PBMCs. The chain links TRBV6-1 to TRBJ1-5, with D possibly being TRBD1 (5 bases). This CDR3 is CASSDGGGDQPQHF. Written as DNA, the CDR3 is TGTGCCAGCAGTGATGGGGGAGGTGATCAGCCCCAGCATTTT.